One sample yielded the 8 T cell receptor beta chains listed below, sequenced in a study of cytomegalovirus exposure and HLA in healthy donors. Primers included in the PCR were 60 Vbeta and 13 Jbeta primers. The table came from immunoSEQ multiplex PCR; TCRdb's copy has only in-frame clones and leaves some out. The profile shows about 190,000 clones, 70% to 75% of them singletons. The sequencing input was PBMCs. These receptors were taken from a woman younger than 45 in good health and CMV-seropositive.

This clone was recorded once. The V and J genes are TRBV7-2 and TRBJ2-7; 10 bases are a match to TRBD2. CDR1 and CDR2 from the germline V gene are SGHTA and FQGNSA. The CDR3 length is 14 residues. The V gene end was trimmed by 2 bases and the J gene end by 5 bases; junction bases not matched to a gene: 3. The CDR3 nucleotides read TGTGCCAGCAGCTTATACGGACTAGCGGACGAGCAGTACTTC. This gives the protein CASSLYGLADEQYF.

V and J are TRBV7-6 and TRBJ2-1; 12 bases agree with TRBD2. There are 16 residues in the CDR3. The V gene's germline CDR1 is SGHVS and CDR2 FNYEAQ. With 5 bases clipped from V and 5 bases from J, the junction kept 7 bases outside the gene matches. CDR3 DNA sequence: TGTGCCAGCAGCCCTACCCGGACTAGCGGGGACAATGAGCAGTTCTTC. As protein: CASSPTRTSGDNEQFF.

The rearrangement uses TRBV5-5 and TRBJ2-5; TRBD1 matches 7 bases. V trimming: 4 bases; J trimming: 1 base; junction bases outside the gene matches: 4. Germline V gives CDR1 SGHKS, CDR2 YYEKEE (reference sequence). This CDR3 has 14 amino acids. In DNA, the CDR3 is TGTGCCAGCAGCCCGTGGGACAGCCAAGAGACCCAGTACTTC. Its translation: CASSPWDSQETQYF.

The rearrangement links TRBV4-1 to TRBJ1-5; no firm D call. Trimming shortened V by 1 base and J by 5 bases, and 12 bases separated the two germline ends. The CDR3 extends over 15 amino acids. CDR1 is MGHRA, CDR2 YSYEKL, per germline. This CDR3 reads CASSQVDIDHQPQHF. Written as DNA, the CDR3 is TGCGCCAGCAGCCAAGTAGACATAGACCATCAGCCCCAGCATTTT.

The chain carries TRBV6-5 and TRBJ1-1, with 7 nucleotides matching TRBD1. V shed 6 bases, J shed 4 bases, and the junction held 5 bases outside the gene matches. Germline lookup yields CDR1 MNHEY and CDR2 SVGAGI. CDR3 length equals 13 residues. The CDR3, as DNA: TGTGCCAGCAGCCACAGGGGTGGCACTGAAGCTTTCTTT. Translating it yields CASSHRGGTEAFF.

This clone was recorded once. The CDR3 is CASSLAGVKGEQFF. Written as DNA, the CDR3 is TGTGCCAGCAGCTTGGCGGGAGTCAAGGGTGAGCAGTTCTTC. The chain carries TRBV5-5 and TRBJ2-1; a possible D gene is TRBD2 (6 bases). The CDR3 sequence is 14 residues long. The V and J ends lost 0 bases and 9 bases respectively, with 13 bases between them. CDR1 and CDR2 (germline): SGHKS, YYEKEE (reference sequence). Looking up the rest from reference TRBV5-5 and TRBJ2-1 gives the full variable domain: DAGVTQSPTHLIKTRGQQVTLRCSPISGHKSVSWYQQVLGQGPQFIFQYYEKEERGRGNFPDRFSARQFPNYSSELNVNALLLGDSALYLCASSLAGVKGEQFFGPGTRLTVL.

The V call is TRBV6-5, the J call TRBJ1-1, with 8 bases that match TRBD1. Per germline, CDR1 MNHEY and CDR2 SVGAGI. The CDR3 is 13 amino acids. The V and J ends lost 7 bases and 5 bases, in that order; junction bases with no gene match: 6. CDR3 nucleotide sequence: TGTGCCAGCAAAGACAGGGGAACGACTGAAGCTTTCTTT. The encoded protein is CASKDRGTTEAFF.

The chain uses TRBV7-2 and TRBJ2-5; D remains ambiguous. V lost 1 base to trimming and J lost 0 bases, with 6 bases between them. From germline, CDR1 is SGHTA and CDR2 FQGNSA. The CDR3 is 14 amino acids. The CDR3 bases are TGTGCCAGCAGCTTAGAGCCCTACCAAGAGACCCAGTACTTC. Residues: CASSLEPYQETQYF.